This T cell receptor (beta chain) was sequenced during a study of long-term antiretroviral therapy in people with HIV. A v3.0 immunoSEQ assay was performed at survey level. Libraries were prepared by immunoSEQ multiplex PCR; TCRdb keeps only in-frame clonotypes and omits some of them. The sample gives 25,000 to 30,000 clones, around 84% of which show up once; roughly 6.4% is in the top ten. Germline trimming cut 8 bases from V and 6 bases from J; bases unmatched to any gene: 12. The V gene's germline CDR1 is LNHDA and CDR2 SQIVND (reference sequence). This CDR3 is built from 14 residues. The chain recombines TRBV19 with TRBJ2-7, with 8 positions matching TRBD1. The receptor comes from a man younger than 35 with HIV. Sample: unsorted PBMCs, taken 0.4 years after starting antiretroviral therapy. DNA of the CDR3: TGTGCCAGTGCATGGTCGACAGGGGCGGGCGAGCAGTACTTC. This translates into CASAWSTGAGEQYF.